This T cell receptor beta chain was observed in a study of cytomegalovirus exposure and HLA in healthy donors. Study-wide results and caveats: A list of more than 150 TCR beta chains associated with cytomegalovirus was given.

Assay used: immunoSEQ multiplex PCR; TCRdb lists only in-frame clones, some missing. The table lists 170,000 or so clones, 80% to 85% of them singletons. V gave up 2 bases and J gave up 0 bases, with 5 bases separating them. The CDR3 is 13 amino acids. Germline CDR1 and CDR2: SGDLS and YYNGEE. About this clone: What it recognizes is unknown.

Sequenced material: PBMCs. The chain links TRBV9 to TRBJ1-1; no definite D call. The source is a woman aged 18-29 years in good health and CMV-seropositive. CDR3 amino acids: CASSVQVNTEAFF. The CDR3 DNA sequence: TGTGCCAGCAGCGTTCAGGTGAACACTGAAGCTTTCTTT. Based on the CDR3 plus reference TRBV9 and TRBJ1-1, the full variable domain is DSGVTQTPKHLITATGQRVTLRCSPRSGDLSVYWYQQSLDQGLQFLIQYYNGEERAKGNILERFSAQQFPDLHSELNLSSLELGDSALYFCASSVQVNTEAFFGQGTRLTVV.